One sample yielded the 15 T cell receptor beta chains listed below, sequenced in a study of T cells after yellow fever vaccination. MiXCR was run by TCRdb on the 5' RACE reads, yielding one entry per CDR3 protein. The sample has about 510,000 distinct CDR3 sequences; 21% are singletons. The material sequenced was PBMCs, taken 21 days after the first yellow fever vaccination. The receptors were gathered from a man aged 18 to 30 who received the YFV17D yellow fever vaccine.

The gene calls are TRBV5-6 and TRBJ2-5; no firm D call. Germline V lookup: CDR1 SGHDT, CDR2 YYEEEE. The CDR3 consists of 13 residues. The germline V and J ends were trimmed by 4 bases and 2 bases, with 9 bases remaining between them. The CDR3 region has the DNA TGTGCCAGCAGCCGAGGACGTCAAGAGACCCAGTACTTC. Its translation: CASSRGRQETQYF. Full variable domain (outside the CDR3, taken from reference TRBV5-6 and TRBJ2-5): DAGVTQSPTHLIKTRGQQVTLRCSPKSGHDTVSWYQQALGQGPQFIFQYYEEEERQRGNFPDRFSGHQFPNYSSELNVNALLLGDSALYLCASSRGRQETQYFGPGTRLLVL.

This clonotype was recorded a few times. The chain's CDR3 is CASSQAWGQGARTEAFF. The CDR3 bases are TGTGCCAGCAGCCAAGCTTGGGGACAGGGGGCGAGGACTGAAGCTTTCTTT. The chain is built from TRBV14 and TRBJ1-1, with TRBD1 matching 12 bases. V trimming: 1 base; J trimming: 5 bases; junction bases outside the gene matches: 8. This CDR3 has 17 residues. Germline CDR1 is SGHDN and CDR2 is FVKESK.

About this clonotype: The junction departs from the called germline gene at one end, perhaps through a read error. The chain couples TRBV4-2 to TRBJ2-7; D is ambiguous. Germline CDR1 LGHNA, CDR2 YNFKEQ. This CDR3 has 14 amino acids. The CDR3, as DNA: TGTGCCAGGAGCCCCGGGCTCAGCTCCTACGAGCAGTACTTC. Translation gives CARSPGLSSYEQYF.

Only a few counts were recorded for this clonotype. Written as DNA, the CDR3 is TGTGCCAGCAGCTTAGTGGGGGGGCAGAAGTTCTTC. This sequence encodes CASSLVGGQKFF. The V call is TRBV5-4, the J call TRBJ2-1; possible D gene TRBD2, 7 bases. The CDR3 is made up of 12 amino acids. Germline V CDR1 and CDR2: SGHNT, YYREEE (reference sequence). V shed 2 bases and J shed 14 bases, with 14 bases lying between them.

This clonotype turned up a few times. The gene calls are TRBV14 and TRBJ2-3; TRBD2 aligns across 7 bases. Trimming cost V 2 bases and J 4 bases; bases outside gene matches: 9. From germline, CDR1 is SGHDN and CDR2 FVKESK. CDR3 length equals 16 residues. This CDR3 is CASSQRGEAVADTQYF. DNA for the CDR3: TGTGCCAGCAGCCAACGGGGGGAAGCCGTGGCAGATACGCAGTATTTT.

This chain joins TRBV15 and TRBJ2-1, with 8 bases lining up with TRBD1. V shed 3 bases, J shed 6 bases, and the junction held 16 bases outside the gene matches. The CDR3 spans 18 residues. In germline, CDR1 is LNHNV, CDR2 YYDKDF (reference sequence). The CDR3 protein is CATSSQQGGIRTINEQFF. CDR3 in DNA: TGTGCCACCAGCAGCCAACAGGGGGGAATACGTACGATCAATGAGCAGTTCTTC. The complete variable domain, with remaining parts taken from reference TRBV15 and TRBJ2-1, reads DAMVIQNPRYQVTQFGKPVTLSCSQTLNHNVMYWYQQKSSQAPKLLFHYYDKDFNNEADTPDNFQSRRPNTSFCFLDIRSPGLGDTAMYLCATSSQQGGIRTINEQFFGPGTRLTVL.

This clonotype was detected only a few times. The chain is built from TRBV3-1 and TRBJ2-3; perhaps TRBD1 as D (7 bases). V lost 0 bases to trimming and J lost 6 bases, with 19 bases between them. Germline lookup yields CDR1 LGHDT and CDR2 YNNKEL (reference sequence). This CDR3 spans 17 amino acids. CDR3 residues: CASSQESGGPGYDTQYF. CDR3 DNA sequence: TGTGCCAGCAGCCAAGAATCAGGGGGGCCCGGGTATGATACGCAGTATTTT.

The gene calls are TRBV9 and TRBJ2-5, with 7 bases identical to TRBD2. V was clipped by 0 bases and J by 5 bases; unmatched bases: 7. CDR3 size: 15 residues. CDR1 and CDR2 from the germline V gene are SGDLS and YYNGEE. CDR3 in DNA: TGTGCCAGCAGCGTAGCTGTGGGGGAGGGGGAGACCCAGTACTTC. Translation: CASSVAVGEGETQYF. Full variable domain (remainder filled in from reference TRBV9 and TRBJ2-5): DSGVTQTPKHLITATGQRVTLRCSPRSGDLSVYWYQQSLDQGLQFLIQYYNGEERAKGNILERFSAQQFPDLHSELNLSSLELGDSALYFCASSVAVGEGETQYFGPGTRLLVL.

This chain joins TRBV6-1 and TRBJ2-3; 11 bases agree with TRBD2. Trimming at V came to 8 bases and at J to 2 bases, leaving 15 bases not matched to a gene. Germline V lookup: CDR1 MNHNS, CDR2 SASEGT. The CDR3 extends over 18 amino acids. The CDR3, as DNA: TGTGCCAGCCTCCTTAAGCTAGCGGGGGGTTTTTTCACAGATACGCAGTATTTT. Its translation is CASLLKLAGGFFTDTQYF.

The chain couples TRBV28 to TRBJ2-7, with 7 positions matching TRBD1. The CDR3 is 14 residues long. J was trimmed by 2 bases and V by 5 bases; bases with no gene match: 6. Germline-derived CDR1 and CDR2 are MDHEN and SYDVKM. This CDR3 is CASSTTGPPYEQYF. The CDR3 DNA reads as TGTGCCAGCAGTACGACAGGGCCCCCCTACGAGCAGTACTTC.

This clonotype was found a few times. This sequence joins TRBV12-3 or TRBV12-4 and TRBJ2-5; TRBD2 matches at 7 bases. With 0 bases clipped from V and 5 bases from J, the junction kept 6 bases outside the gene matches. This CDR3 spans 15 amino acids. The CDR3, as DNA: TGTGCCAGCAGTTTAGCGGGGAGCGGGGAGGAGACCCAGTACTTC. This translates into CASSLAGSGEETQYF.

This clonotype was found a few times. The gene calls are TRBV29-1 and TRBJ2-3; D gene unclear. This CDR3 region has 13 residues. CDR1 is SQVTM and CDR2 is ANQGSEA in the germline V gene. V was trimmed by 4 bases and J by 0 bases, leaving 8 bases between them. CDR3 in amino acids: CSVVSGSTDTQYF. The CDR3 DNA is TGCAGCGTTGTGTCAGGAAGCACAGATACGCAGTATTTT.

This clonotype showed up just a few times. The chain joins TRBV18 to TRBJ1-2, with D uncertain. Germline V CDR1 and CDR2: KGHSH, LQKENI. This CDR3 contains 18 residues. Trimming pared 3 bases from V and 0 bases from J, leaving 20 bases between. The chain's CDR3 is CASSPLSRAPPANYGYTF. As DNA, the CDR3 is TGTGCCAGCTCACCCCTGAGTAGGGCCCCACCAGCTAACTATGGCTACACCTTC. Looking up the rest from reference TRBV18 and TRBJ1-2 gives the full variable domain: NAGVMQNPRHLVRRRGQEARLRCSPMKGHSHVYWYRQLPEEGLKFMVYLQKENIIDESGMPKERFSAEFPKEGPSILRIQQVVRGDSAAYFCASSPLSRAPPANYGYTFGSGTRLTVV.

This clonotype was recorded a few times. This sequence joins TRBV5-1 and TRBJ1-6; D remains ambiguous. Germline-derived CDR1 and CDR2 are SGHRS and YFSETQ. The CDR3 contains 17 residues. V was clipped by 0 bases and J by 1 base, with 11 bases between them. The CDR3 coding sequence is TGCGCCAGCAGCTTGGGAGCAGGAGTTTCCTATAATTCACCCCTCCACTTT. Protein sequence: CASSLGAGVSYNSPLHF. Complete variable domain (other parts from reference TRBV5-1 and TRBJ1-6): KAGVTQTPRYLIKTRGQQVTLSCSPISGHRSVSWYQQTPGQGLQFLFEYFSETQRNKGNFPGRFSGRQFSNSRSEMNVSTLELGDSALYLCASSLGAGVSYNSPLHFGNGTRLTVT.

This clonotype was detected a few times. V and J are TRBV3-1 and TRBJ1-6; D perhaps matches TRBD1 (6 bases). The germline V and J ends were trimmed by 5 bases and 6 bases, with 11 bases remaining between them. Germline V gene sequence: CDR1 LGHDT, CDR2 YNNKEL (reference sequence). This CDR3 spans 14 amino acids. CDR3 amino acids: CASSYGQFNSPLHF. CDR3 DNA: TGTGCCAGCAGCTACGGACAGTTTAATTCACCCCTCCACTTT.